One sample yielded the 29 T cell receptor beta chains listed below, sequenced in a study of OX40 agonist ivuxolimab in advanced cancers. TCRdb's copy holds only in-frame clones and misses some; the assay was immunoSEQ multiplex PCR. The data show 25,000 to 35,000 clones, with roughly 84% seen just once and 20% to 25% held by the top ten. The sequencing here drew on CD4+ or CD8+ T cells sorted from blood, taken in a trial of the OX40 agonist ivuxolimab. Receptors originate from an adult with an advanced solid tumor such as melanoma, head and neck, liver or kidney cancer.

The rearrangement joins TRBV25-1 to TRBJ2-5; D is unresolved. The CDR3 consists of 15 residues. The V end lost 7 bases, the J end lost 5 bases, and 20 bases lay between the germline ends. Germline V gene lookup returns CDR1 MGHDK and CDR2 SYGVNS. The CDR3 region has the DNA TGTGCCAGCATCCTAGTAGGGCCCGGAAGGGAGACCCAGTACTTC. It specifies CASILVGPGRETQYF.

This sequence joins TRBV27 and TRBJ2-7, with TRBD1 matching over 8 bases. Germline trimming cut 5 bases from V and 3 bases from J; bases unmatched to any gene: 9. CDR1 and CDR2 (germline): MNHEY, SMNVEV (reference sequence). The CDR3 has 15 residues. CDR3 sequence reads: CASSTPGGAVYEQYF. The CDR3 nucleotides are TGTGCCAGCAGTACCCCAGGGGGCGCGGTCTACGAGCAGTACTTC.

In DNA, the CDR3 is TGTGCCAGTAGTTTGGCGTCAGGGCAAAACATTCAGTACTTC. It yields the protein CASSLASGQNIQYF. The chain has TRBV19 and TRBJ2-4; a possible D gene is TRBD1 (5 bases). Looked up from germline, CDR1 is LNHDA and CDR2 is SQIVND (reference sequence). The CDR3 runs to 14 residues. Trimming cost V 5 bases and J 5 bases, with 13 bases left between them.

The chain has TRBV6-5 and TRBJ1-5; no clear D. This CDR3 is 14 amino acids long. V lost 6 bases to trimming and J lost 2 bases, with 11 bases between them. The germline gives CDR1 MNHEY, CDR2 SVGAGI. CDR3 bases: TGTGCCAGCAGCCCAGGAGTGGGCAATCAGCCCCAGCATTTT. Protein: CASSPGVGNQPQHF.

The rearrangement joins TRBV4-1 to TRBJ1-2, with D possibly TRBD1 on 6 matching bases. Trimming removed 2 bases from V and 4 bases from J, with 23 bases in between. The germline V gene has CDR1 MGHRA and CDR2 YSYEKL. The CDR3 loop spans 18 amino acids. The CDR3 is CASSQLRSFRGSVYGYTF. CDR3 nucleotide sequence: TGCGCCAGCAGCCAACTCAGATCTTTCAGGGGTAGCGTCTATGGCTACACCTTC.

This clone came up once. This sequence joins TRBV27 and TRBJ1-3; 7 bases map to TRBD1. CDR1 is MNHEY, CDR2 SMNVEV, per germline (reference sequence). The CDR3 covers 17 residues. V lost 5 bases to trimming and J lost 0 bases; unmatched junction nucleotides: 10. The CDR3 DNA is TGTGCCAGCAGTCCATTTTCGGGACAGAGCTCTGGAAACACCATATATTTT. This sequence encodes CASSPFSGQSSGNTIYF.

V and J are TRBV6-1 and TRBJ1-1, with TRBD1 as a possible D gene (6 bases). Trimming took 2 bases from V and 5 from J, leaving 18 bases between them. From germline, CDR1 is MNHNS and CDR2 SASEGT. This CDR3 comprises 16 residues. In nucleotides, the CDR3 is TGTGCCAGCAGTGAATTTCCAGGGGAAGGGGGAACTGAAGCTTTCTTT. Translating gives CASSEFPGEGGTEAFF.

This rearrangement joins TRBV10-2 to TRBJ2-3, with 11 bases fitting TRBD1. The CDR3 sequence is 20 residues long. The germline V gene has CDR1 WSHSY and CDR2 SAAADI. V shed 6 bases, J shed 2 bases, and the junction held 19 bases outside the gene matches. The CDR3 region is CASRTPGQGAVAEPTDTQYF. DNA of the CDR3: TGCGCCAGCAGGACCCCCGGACAGGGGGCAGTAGCGGAACCCACAGATACGCAGTATTTT.

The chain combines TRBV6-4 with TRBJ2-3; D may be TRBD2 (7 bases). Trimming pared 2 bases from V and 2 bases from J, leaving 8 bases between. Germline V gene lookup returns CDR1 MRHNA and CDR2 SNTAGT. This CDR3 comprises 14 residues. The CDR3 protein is CASSDGGATDTQYF. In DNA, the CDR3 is TGTGCCAGCAGTGACGGGGGGGCCACAGATACGCAGTATTTT.

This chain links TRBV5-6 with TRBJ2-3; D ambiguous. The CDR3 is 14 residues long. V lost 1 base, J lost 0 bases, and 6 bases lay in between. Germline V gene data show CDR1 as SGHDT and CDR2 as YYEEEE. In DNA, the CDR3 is TGTGCCAGCAGCTTGATCAGTAGCACAGATACGCAGTATTTT. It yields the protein CASSLISSTDTQYF.

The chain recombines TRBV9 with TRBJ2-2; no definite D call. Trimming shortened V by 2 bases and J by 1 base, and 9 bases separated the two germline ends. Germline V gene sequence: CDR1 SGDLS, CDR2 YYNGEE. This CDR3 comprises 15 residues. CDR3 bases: TGTGCCAGCAGCGTTGGAGCTCAGAACACCGGGGAGCTGTTTTTT. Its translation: CASSVGAQNTGELFF.

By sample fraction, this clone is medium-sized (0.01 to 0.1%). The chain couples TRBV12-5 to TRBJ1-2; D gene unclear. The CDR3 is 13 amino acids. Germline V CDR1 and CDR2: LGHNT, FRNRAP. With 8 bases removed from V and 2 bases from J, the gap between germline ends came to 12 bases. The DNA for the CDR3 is TGTGCTAGTTGTCCGGGCAGCAACTATGGCTACACCTTC. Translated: CASCPGSNYGYTF.

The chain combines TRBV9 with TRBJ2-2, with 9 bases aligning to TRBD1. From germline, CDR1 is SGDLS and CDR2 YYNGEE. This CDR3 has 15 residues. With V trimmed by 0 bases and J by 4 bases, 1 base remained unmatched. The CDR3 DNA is TGTGCCAGCAGCGTAGGGGACAGGGCCACCGGGGAGCTGTTTTTT. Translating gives CASSVGDRATGELFF. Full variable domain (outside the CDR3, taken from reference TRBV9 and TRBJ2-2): DSGVTQTPKHLITATGQRVTLRCSPRSGDLSVYWYQQSLDQGLQFLIQYYNGEERAKGNILERFSAQQFPDLHSELNLSSLELGDSALYFCASSVGDRATGELFFGEGSRLTVL.

The CDR3 nucleotides are TGCGCCAGCAGTGAGGCACGATCCTATGGCTACACCTTC. It codes for CASSEARSYGYTF. The V call is TRBV10-2, the J call TRBJ1-2; D is uncertain. Germline CDR1 reads WSHSY; CDR2 reads SAAADI. This CDR3 contains 13 residues. Trimming stripped 2 bases from V and 4 bases from J, with 8 bases between.

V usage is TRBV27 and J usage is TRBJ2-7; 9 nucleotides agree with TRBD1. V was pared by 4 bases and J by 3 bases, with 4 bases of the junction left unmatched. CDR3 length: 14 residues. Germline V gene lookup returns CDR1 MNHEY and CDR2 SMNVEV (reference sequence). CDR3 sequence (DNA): TGTGCCAGCAGTTCAGGACAGGGGATCTACGAGCAGTACTTC. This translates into CASSSGQGIYEQYF.

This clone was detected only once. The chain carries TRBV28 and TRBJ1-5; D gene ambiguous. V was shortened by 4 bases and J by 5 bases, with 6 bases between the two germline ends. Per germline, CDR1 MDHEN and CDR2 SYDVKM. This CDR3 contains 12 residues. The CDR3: CASSSMDQPQHF. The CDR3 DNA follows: TGTGCCAGCAGTTCTATGGATCAGCCCCAGCATTTT.

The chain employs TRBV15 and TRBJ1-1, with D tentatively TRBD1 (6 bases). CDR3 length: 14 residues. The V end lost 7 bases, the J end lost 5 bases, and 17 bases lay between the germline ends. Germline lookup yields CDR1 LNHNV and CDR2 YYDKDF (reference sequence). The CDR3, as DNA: TGTGCCACCACCAGTTACTTGACAGGTACTGAAGCTTTCTTT. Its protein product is CATTSYLTGTEAFF.

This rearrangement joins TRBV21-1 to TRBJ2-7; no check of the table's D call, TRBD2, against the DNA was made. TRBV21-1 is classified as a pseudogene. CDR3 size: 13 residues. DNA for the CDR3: TGTGCCAGCAGCAAAGGTCATAGCTACGAGCAGTACTTC. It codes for CASSKGHSYEQYF.

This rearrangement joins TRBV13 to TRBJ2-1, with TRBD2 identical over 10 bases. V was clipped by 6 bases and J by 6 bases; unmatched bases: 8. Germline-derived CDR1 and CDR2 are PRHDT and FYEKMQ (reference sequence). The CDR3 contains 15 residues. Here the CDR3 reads CASSPGLAGVNEQFF. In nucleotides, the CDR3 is TGTGCCAGCAGTCCCGGTCTAGCGGGAGTCAATGAGCAGTTCTTC. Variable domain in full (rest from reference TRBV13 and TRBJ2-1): AAGVIQSPRHLIKEKRETATLKCYPIPRHDTVYWYQQGPGQDPQFLISFYEKMQSDKGSIPDRFSAQQFSDYHSELNMSSLELGDSALYFCASSPGLAGVNEQFFGPGTRLTVL.

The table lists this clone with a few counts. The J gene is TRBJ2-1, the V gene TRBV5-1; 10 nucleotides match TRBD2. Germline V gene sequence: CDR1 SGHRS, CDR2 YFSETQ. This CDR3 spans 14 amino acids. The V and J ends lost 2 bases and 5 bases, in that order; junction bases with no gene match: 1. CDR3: CASSFTSGNNEQFF. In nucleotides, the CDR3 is TGCGCCAGCAGCTTCACTAGCGGGAACAATGAGCAGTTCTTC.

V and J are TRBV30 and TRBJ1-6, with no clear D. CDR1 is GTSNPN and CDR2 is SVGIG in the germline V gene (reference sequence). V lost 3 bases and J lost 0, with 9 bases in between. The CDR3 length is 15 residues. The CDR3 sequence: CAWSQTVSYNSPLHF. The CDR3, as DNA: TGTGCCTGGAGCCAGACTGTCTCCTATAATTCACCCCTCCACTTT.

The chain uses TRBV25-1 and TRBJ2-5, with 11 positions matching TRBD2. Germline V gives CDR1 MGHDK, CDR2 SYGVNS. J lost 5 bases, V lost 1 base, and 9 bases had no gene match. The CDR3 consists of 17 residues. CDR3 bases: TGTGCCAGCAGTGAATTGGGAACTAGCGGGGGTAGGGAGACCCAGTACTTC. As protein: CASSELGTSGGRETQYF.

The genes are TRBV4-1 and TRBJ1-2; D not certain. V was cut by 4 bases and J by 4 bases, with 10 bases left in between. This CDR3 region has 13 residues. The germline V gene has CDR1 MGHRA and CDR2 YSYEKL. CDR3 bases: TGCGCCAGCAGCCTCGACAAGCCCTATGGCTACACCTTC. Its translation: CASSLDKPYGYTF.

This chain's CDR3 is CASSLAASGGVNEQFF. For the CDR3, the DNA is TGTGCCAGCAGCTTAGCGGCTAGCGGGGGGGTTAATGAGCAGTTCTTC. The gene calls are TRBV7-6 and TRBJ2-1, with TRBD2 identical over 12 bases. Per the germline V gene, CDR1 is SGHVS and CDR2 is FNYEAQ. CDR3 size: 16 residues. The J segment lost 7 bases and the V segment lost 0 bases, leaving 4 bases of the junction unmatched.

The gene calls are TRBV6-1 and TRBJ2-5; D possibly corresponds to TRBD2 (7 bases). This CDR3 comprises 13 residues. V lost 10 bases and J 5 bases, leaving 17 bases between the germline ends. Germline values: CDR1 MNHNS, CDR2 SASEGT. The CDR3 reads CANGGGAVETQYF. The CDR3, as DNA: TGTGCCAACGGAGGGGGGGCGGTGGAGACCCAGTACTTC.

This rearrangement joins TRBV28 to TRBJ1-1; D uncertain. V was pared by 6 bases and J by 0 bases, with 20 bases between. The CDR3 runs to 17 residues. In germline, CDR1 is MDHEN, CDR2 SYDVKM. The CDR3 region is CASRLSWREEVNTEAFF. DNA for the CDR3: TGTGCCAGCAGACTGTCGTGGAGGGAGGAAGTGAACACTGAAGCTTTCTTT.

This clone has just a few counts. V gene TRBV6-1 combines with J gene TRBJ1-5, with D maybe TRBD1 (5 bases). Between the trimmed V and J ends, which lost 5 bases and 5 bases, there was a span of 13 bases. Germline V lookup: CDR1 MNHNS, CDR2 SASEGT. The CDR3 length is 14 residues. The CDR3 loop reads CASSPRGLYQPQHF. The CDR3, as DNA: TGTGCCAGCAGTCCCCGGGGCCTCTATCAGCCCCAGCATTTT.

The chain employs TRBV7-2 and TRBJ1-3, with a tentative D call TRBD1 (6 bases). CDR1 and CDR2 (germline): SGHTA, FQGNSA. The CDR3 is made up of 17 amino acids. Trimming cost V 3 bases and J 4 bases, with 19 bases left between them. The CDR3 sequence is CASSFMGGQAPGNTIYF. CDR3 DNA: TGTGCCAGCAGCTTTATGGGGGGGCAGGCCCCCGGAAACACCATATATTTT.

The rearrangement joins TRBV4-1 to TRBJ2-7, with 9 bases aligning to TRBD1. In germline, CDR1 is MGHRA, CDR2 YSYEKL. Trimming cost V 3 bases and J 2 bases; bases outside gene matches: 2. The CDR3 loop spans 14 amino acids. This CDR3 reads CASSQRQGAYEQYF. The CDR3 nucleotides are TGCGCCAGCAGCCAGCGACAGGGGGCCTACGAGCAGTACTTC.